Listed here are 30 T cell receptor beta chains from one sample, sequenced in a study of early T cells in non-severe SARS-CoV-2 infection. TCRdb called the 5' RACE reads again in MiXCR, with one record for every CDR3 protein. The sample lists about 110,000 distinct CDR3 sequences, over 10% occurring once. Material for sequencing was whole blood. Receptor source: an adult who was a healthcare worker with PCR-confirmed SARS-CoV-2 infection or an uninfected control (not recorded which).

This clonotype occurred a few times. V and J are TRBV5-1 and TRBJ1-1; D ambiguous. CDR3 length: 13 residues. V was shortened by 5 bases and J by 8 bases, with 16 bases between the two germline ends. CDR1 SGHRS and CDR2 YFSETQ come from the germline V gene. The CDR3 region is CASRGQASAEAFF. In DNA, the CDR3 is TGCGCCAGCAGGGGCCAGGCCTCGGCGGAAGCTTTCTTT.

CDR3 in amino acids: CASSNWDYGSEKLFF. CDR3 DNA: TGTGCCAGCAGCAACTGGGACTACGGGAGTGAAAAACTGTTTTTT. V and J are TRBV5-4 and TRBJ1-4, with a tentative D call TRBD1 (5 bases). CDR1 and CDR2 (germline): SGHNT, YYREEE (reference sequence). Trimming cost V 4 bases and J 7 bases, with 17 bases left between them. This CDR3 has 15 residues.

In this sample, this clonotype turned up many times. CDR3 loop: CASSSRPYNYGYTF. CDR3 nucleotide sequence: TGTGCCAGCAGTTCCAGGCCTTATAACTATGGCTACACCTTC. The chain carries TRBV28 and TRBJ1-2; D ambiguous. V lost 4 bases, J lost 1 base, and 10 bases lay in between. Germline V lookup: CDR1 MDHEN, CDR2 SYDVKM. The CDR3 totals 14 residues.

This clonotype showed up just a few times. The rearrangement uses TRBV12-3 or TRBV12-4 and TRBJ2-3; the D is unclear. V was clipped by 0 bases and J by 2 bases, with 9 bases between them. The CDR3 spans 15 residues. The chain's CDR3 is CASSLAGKNTDTQYF. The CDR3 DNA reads TGTGCCAGCAGTTTAGCGGGGAAAAACACAGATACGCAGTATTTT.

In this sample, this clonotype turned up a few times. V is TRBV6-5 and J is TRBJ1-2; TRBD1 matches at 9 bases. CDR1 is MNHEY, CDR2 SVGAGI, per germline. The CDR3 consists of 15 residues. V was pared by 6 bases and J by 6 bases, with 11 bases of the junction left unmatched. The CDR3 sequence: CASSLRPRTGDGYTF. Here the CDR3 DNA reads TGTGCCAGCAGCCTCCGACCGCGGACAGGGGATGGCTACACCTTC.

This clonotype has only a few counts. CDR3 sequence: CASSFGSGKGGTQYF. The CDR3 nucleotides read TGTGCCAGCAGCTTTGGGTCCGGCAAGGGGGGTACGCAGTATTTT. The V call is TRBV11-2, the J call TRBJ2-3, with D perhaps assigned TRBD1 or TRBD2 (6 bases each). The germline CDR1 and CDR2 sequences are SGHAT and FQNNGV. The CDR3 spans 15 residues. V lost 3 bases and J lost 8, with 18 bases in between.

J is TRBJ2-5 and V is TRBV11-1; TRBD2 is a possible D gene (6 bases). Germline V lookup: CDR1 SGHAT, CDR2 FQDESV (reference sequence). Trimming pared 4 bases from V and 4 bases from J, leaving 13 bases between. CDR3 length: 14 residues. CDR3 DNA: TGTGCCAGCAGCTCCCTGGCGGGACCAGAGACCCAGTACTTC. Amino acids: CASSSLAGPETQYF.

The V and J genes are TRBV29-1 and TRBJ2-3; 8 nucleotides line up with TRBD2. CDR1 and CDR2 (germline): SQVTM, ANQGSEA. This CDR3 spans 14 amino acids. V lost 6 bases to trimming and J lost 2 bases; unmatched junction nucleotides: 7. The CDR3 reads CSVPKLADTDTQYF. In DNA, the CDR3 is TGCAGCGTCCCCAAACTAGCGGACACAGATACGCAGTATTTT.

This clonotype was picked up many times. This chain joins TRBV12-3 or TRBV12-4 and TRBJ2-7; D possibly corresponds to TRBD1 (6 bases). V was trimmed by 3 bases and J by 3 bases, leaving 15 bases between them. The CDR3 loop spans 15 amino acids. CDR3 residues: CASSLGPTGYYEQYF. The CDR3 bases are TGTGCCAGCAGTTTGGGACCGACAGGTTACTACGAGCAGTACTTC.

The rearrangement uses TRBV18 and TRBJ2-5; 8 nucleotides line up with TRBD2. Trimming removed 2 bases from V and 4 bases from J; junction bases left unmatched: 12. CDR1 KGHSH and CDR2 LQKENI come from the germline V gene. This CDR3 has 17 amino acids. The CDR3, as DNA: TGTGCCAGCTCACCAATTAGCGGGACCACTTGGAGAGAGACCCAGTACTTC. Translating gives CASSPISGTTWRETQYF.

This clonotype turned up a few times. CDR3 bases: TGTGCCAGCAGCTCCGGGACTAGTCGGGAGCAGTACTTC. It encodes CASSSGTSREQYF. The rearrangement uses TRBV7-3 and TRBJ2-7, with 8 bases aligning to TRBD2. Trimming at V came to 4 bases and at J to 7 bases, leaving 6 bases not matched to a gene. CDR1 is SGHTA, CDR2 FQGTGA, per germline. This CDR3 is built from 13 residues.

CDR3 bases: TGTGCCAGCAGTTCCCTCCACGCGGGAGGATCATTCGATACGCAGTATTTT. Protein sequence: CASSSLHAGGSFDTQYF. The chain links TRBV28 to TRBJ2-3; 8 nucleotides agree with TRBD2. The CDR3 is 17 residues long. Germline values: CDR1 MDHEN, CDR2 SYDVKM. V was clipped by 4 bases and J by 6 bases; unmatched bases: 15.

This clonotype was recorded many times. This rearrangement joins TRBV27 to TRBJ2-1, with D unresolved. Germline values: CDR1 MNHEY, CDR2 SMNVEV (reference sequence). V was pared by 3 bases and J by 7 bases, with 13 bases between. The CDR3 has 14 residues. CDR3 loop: CASSFGLGGNEQFF. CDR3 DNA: TGTGCCAGCAGTTTCGGATTAGGCGGAAATGAGCAGTTCTTC.

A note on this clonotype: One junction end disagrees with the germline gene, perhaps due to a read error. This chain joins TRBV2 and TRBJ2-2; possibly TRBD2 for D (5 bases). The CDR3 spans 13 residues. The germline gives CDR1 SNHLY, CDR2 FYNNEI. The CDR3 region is CASKKTRHRGAVF. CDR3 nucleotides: TGTGCCAGCAAAAAAACGAGACACCGGGGAGCTGTTTTT.

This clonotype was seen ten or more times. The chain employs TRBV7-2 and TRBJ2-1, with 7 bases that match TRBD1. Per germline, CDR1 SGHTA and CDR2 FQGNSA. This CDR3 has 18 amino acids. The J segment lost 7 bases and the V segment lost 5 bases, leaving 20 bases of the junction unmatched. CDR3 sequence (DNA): TGTGCCAGCAGCCGATTCCCCGACGAGGGGGCCACACTAAATGAGCAGTTCTTC. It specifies CASSRFPDEGATLNEQFF. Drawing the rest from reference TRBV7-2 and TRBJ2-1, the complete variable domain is GAGVSQSPSNKVTEKGKDVELRCDPISGHTALYWYRQSLGQGLEFLIYFQGNSAPDKSGLPSDRFSAERTGGSVSTLTIQRTQQEDSAVYLCASSRFPDEGATLNEQFFGPGTRLTVL.

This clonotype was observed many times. CDR3 DNA sequence: TGTGCCAGCAGCTTAATACGGGGCGGGCCTCGCACAGATACGCAGTATTTT. It translates to CASSLIRGGPRTDTQYF. The rearrangement joins TRBV7-9 to TRBJ2-3; D may match TRBD1 or TRBD2 (5 bases each). V was cut by 2 bases and J by 1 base, with 16 bases left in between. There are 17 residues in the CDR3. The germline V gene encodes CDR1 SEHNR and CDR2 FQNEAQ (reference sequence).

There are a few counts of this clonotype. The CDR3 loop is CASSFVGGVLGTEAFF. The CDR3 DNA follows: TGTGCCAGCAGTTTTGTGGGGGGAGTATTGGGCACTGAAGCTTTCTTT. The chain uses TRBV27 and TRBJ1-1; TRBD1 might be the D (5 bases). The CDR3 sequence is 16 residues long. V was clipped by 3 bases and J by 4 bases, with 18 bases between them. The germline V gene encodes CDR1 MNHEY and CDR2 SMNVEV (reference sequence).

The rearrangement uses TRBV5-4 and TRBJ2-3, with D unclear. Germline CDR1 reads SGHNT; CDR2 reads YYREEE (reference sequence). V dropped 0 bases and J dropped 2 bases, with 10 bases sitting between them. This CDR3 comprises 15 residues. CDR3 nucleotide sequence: TGTGCCAGCAGCTTGGCCTTCGCCTCCACAGATACGCAGTATTTT. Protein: CASSLAFASTDTQYF.

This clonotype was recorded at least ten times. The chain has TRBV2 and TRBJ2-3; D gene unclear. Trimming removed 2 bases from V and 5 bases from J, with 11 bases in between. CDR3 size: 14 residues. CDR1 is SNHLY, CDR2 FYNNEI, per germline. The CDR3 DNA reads TGTGCCAGCAGTGAAAACCCAAGAAAAGATACGCAGTATTTT. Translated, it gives CASSENPRKDTQYF.

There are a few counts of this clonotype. The CDR3 here is CASSLSGSPGWETQYF. The CDR3 DNA is TGTGCCAGCAGCCTATCAGGCAGCCCGGGCTGGGAGACCCAGTACTTC. V is TRBV28 and J is TRBJ2-5, with no clear D. Germline lookup yields CDR1 MDHEN and CDR2 SYDVKM. Trimming cost V 6 bases and J 5 bases, with 22 bases left between them. The CDR3 sequence is 16 residues long.

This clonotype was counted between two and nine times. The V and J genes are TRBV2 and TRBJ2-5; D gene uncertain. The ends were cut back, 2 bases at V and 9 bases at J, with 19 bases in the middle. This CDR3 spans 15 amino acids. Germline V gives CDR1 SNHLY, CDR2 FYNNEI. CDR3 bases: TGTGCCAGCAGTGAACCATCCGGAGCTTCCGGGCCCCAGTACTTC. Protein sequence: CASSEPSGASGPQYF.

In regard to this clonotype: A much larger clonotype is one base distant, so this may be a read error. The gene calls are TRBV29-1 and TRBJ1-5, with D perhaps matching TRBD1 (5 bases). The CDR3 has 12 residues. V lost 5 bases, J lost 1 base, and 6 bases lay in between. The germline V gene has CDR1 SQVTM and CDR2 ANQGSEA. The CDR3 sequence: CSVRDSNQPQHF. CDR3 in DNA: TGCAGCGTTAGGGACAGCAATCAGCCCCAGCATTTT. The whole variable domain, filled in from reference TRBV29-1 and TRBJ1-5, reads SAVISQKPSRDICQRGTSLTIQCQVDSQVTMMFWYRQQPGQSLTLIATANQGSEATYESGFVIDKFPISRPNLTFSTLTVSNMSPEDSSIYLCSVRDSNQPQHFGDGTRLSIL.

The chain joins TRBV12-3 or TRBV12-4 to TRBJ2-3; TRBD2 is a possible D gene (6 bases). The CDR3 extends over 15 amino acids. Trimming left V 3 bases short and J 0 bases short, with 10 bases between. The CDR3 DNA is TGTGCCAGCAGTTTGGGAGGTGTTAGCACAGATACGCAGTATTTT. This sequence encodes CASSLGGVSTDTQYF.

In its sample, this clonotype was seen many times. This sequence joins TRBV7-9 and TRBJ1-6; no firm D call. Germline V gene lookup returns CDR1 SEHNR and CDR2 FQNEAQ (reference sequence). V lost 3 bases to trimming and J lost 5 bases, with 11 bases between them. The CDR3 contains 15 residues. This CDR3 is CASSFGQADNSPLHF. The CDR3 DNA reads TGTGCCAGCAGCTTTGGCCAGGCGGATAATTCACCCCTCCACTTT. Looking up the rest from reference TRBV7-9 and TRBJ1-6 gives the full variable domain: DTGVSQNPRHKITKRGQNVTFRCDPISEHNRLYWYRQTLGQGPEFLTYFQNEAQLEKSRLLSDRFSAERPKGSFSTLEIQRTEQGDSAMYLCASSFGQADNSPLHFGNGTRLTVT.

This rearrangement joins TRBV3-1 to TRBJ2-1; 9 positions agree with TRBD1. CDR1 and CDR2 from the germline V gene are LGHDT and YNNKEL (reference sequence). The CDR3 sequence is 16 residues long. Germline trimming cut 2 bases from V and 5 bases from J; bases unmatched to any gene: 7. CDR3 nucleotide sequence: TGTGCCAGCAGCCAACAATGGGACAGGGTCGACAATGAGCAGTTCTTC. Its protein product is CASSQQWDRVDNEQFF.

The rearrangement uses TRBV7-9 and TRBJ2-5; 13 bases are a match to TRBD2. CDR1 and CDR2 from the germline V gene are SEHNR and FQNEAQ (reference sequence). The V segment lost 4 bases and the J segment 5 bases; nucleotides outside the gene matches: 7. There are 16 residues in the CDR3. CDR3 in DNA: TGTGCCAGCAGCTCTACTAGCGGGGGGGAGACTGAGACCCAGTACTTC. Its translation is CASSSTSGGETETQYF.

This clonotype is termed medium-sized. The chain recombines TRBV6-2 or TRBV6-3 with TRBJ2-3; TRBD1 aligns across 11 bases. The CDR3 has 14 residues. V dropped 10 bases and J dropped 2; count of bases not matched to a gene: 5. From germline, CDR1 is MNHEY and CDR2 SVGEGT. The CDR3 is CAIGTGGLTDTQYF. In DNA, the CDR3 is TGTGCCATCGGGACAGGGGGACTCACAGATACGCAGTATTTT.

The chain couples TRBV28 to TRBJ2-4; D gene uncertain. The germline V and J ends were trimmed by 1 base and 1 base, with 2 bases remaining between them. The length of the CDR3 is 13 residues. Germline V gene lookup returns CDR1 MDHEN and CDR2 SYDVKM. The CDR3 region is CASSLYAKNIQYF. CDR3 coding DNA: TGTGCCAGCAGTTTATACGCCAAAAACATTCAGTACTTC. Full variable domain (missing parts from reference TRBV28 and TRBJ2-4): DVKVTQSSRYLVKRTGEKVFLECVQDMDHENMFWYRQDPGLGLRLIYFSYDVKMKEKGDIPEGYSVSREKKERFSLILESASTNQTSMYLCASSLYAKNIQYFGAGTRLSVL.

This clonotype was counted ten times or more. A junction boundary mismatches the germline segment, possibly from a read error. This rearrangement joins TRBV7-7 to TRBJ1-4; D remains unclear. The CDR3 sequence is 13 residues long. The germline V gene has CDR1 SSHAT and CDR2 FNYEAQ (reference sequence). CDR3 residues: CASSQVSNEKLFF. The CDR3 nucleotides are TGTGCTAGCAGCCAGGTTTCTAATGAAAAACTGTTTTTT.

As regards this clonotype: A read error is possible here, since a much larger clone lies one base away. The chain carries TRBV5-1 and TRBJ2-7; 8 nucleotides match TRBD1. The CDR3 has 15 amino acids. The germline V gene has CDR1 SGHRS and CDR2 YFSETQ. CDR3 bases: TGCGTCAGCAGCCCGGGACAGGAGATATCCTACGAGCAGTACTTC. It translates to CVSSPGQEISYEQYF.